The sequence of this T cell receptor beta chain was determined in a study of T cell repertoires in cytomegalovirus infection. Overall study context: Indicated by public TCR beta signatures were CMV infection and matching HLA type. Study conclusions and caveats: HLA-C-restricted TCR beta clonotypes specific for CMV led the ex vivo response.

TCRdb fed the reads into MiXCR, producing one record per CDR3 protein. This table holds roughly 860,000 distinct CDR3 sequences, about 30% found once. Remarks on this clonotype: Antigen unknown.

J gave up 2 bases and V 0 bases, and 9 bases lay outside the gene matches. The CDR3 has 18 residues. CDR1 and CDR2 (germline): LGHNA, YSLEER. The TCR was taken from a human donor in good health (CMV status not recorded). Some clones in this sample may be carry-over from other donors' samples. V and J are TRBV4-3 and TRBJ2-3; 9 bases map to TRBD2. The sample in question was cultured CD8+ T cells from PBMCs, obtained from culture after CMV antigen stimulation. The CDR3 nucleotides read TGCGCCAGCAGCCAAGAGGGGCTAGCGGGGACTCACACAGATACGCAGTATTTT. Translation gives CASSQEGLAGTHTDTQYF.